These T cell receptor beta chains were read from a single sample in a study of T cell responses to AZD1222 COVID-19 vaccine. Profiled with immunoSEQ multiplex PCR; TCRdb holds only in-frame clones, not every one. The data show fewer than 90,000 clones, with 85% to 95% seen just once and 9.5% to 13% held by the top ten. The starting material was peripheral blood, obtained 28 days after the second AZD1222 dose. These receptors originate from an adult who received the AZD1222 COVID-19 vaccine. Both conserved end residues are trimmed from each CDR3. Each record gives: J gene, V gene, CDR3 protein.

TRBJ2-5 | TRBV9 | ASSVLDRPAETQY
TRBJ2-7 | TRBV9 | ASSGVRGEQY
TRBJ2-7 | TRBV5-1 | ASSPIPGTKDEQY
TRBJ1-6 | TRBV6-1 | ASSELERNNSPLH
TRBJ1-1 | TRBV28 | ASSFGGGTEAF
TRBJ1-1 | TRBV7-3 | ASSFYQGTEAF
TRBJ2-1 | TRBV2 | ASRDDPSGRAVNEQF
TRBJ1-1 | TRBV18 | ASSPRPDTEAF
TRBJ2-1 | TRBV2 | ATSPTSGVSSYNEQF
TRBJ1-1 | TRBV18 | ASSPWGTVNTEAF
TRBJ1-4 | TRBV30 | AWSVLAPGELF
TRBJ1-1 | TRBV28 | ASSILGERAGNNTEAF
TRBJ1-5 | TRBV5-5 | ASSLGETQPQH
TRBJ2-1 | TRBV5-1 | ASSYLAVNEQF
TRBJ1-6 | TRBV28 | ASSLSVDRGLKNSPLH
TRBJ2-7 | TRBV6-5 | ASSYSRQGSNEQY
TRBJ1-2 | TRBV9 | ASSVVYGGGYT
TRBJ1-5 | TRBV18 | ASSRGNQPQH
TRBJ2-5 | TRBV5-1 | ASSLAQETQY
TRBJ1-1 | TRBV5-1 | ASSLGGQETEAF
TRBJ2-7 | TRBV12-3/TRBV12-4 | ASSHPGNEQY
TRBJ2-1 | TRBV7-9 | ASSLEGSEQF
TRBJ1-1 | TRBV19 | ASSRGQGNTEAF
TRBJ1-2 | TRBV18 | ASSPITGGVDGYT
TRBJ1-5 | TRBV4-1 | ASSHSGVFNQPQH
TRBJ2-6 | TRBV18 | ASSRGGRSGANVLT
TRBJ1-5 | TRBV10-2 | ASSERRINQPQH
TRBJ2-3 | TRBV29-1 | SVEKFERRDTQY
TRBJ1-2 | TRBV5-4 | ASSQGGNYGYT
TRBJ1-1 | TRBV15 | ATSRTVNTEAF
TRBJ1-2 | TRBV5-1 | ASTDGSYGYT
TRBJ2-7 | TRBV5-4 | ASSPKGGRSSYEQY
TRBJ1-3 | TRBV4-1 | ASSQEGGGGRLISGNTIY
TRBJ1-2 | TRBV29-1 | SVYDRGSNYGYT
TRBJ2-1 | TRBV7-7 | ASSLGVGDEQF
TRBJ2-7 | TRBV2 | ASSVSSSSYEQY
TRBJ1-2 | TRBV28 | ATIANYGYT
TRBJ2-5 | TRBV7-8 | ASTGTSGSETQY
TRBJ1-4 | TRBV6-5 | ASKTGGVREKLF
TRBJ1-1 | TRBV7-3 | ASSLIGENTEAF
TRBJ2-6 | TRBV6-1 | ASSEQRFSGANVLT